The rows below give T cell receptor beta chains drawn from one sample of a study of monozygotic twins with inflammatory bowel disease. Reanalyzing the 5' RACE reads, TCRdb keeps one entry per CDR3 protein, without DNA. Seen in this sample are 95,000 to 110,000 distinct CDR3 sequences; the ten most common clones hold under 2.5%. Material: blood. The receptors shown here come from a human donor with ulcerative colitis or Crohn's disease, or a healthy co-twin of an affected twin (not recorded which). Both conserved end residues are part of each CDR3. The order of the fields is J gene, V gene, clone size, CDR3 protein. A clone size is listed for some rows: how often the clone was seen (once, few, many), or a class if it is expanded.

J: TRBJ1-2
V: TRBV15
size: .
CDR3: CATSRDVSYGYTF

J: TRBJ2-3
V: TRBV2
size: .
CDR3: CASSEWTSRSDTQYF

J: TRBJ1-2
V: TRBV12-3/TRBV12-4
size: .
CDR3: CASSLGTGQPTYGYTF

J: TRBJ2-3
V: TRBV4-2
size: .
CDR3: CASSQVRQPSTDTQYF

J: TRBJ2-7
V: TRBV18
size: .
CDR3: CASSPRGVEAYEQYF

J: TRBJ2-6
V: TRBV27
size: .
CDR3: CASSLSISGANVLTF

J: TRBJ1-3
V: TRBV5-6
size: .
CDR3: CASSLMVPIRSGNTIYF

J: TRBJ2-3
V: TRBV6-5
size: .
CDR3: CASSYSREGDTQYF

J: TRBJ2-1
V: TRBV9
size: .
CDR3: CASSPQAGGPFNEQFF

J: TRBJ1-5
V: TRBV6-5
size: .
CDR3: CASSYSGGINQPQHF

J: TRBJ2-3
V: TRBV28
size: .
CDR3: CASSFGVSTDTQYF

J: TRBJ2-2
V: TRBV7-9
size: .
CDR3: CASSPQSPGANTGELFF

J: TRBJ2-1
V: TRBV29-1
size: .
CDR3: CSVEVSPNNEQFF

J: TRBJ1-2
V: TRBV30
size: .
CDR3: CAWNNPGYGYTF

J: TRBJ2-2
V: TRBV3-1
size: .
CDR3: CASSQSASGNTGELFF

J: TRBJ2-1
V: TRBV28
size: .
CDR3: CASSSLLRDRITNEQFF

J: TRBJ2-4
V: TRBV12-3/TRBV12-4
size: .
CDR3: CASRLTENIQYF

J: TRBJ2-2
V: TRBV12-3/TRBV12-4
size: .
CDR3: CASRRTGTGELFF

J: TRBJ1-5
V: TRBV12-3/TRBV12-4
size: .
CDR3: CASSPTGGLYSNQPQHF

J: TRBJ2-2
V: TRBV7-2
size: .
CDR3: CASSTGQGAVWELFF

J: TRBJ2-2
V: TRBV12-3/TRBV12-4
size: .
CDR3: CATGLSTGELFF

J: TRBJ2-7
V: TRBV20-1
size: .
CDR3: CSASEAGRILFYEQYF

J: TRBJ2-4
V: TRBV12-3/TRBV12-4
size: .
CDR3: CASGNENIQYF

J: TRBJ1-6
V: TRBV6-5
size: .
CDR3: CASSLESRNSPLHF

J: TRBJ2-7
V: TRBV29-1
size: .
CDR3: CSDPLLGQGACEQYF

J: TRBJ2-4
V: TRBV5-4
size: .
CDR3: CAWTVTGLAKNIQYF

J: TRBJ2-5
V: TRBV9
size: .
CDR3: CASSVIDLAGTQYF

J: TRBJ2-3
V: TRBV20-1
size: .
CDR3: CSARDVSVWADTQYF

J: TRBJ2-1
V: TRBV27
size: .
CDR3: CASSSQGKRGRNEQFF

J: TRBJ2-3
V: TRBV6-5
size: .
CDR3: CASSYARQKGDTQYF

J: TRBJ2-3
V: TRBV10-3
size: .
CDR3: CAISERAGTDTQYF

J: TRBJ2-1
V: TRBV7-8
size: .
CDR3: CASSESGAYNEQFF

J: TRBJ1-6
V: TRBV14
size: .
CDR3: CASSQDWQYNSPLHF

J: TRBJ2-2
V: TRBV10-3
size: .
CDR3: CAISKMTGVGELFF

J: TRBJ2-1
V: TRBV12-3/TRBV12-4
size: .
CDR3: CASSSGGEQFF

J: TRBJ2-1
V: TRBV7-2
size: .
CDR3: CASSPGGNNEQFF

J: TRBJ2-5
V: TRBV3-1
size: .
CDR3: CASSQDLGGRRETQYF

J: TRBJ2-5
V: TRBV15
size: .
CDR3: CATSSWLGQSGETQYF

J: TRBJ1-5
V: TRBV6-1
size: .
CDR3: CASSGGTGRQPQHF

J: TRBJ1-5
V: TRBV6-1
size: .
CDR3: CASTGQQPRPQHF

J: TRBJ1-6
V: TRBV5-1
size: .
CDR3: CASSRARDNSPLHF

J: TRBJ1-1
V: TRBV5-4
size: .
CDR3: CASSYTTVPTPGAFF

J: TRBJ1-4
V: TRBV6-5
size: .
CDR3: CASSYRTPGGNEKLFF

J: TRBJ1-5
V: TRBV12-3/TRBV12-4
size: .
CDR3: CASGKTGHQPQHF

J: TRBJ1-6
V: TRBV7-9
size: .
CDR3: CASSLASGAPSPLHF

J: TRBJ2-7
V: TRBV7-2
size: .
CDR3: CASSSGTGGAGEQYF

J: TRBJ2-5
V: TRBV28
size: .
CDR3: CASSSTRAGTQYF

J: TRBJ1-2
V: TRBV12-3/TRBV12-4
size: .
CDR3: CASSSGRRAVEGYTF

J: TRBJ2-1
V: TRBV7-3
size: .
CDR3: CASTPGGPHEQFF

J: TRBJ2-1
V: TRBV18
size: .
CDR3: CASSAGTGGNEQFF

J: TRBJ1-3
V: TRBV18
size: .
CDR3: CASSPPIQLSGNTIYF

J: TRBJ1-1
V: TRBV12-3/TRBV12-4
size: medium-sized
CDR3: CASSRQTNTEAFF

J: TRBJ2-1
V: TRBV7-8
size: .
CDR3: CASKDPVSSYNEQFF